What follows describes a single TCR beta chain. Its recognized antigen is unknown. No clone much larger than this one lies a single base away; base qualities are absent. Each collaborating institution followed its own protocols to collect whole blood in K2EDTA tubes. For TCRbeta analysis, collaborators shipped samples in one of three forms: frozen whole blood, isolated PBMCs, or DNA extracted from either of those sample types. This specimen comes from a study of blood T cell repertoires in COVID-19 (dated by TCRdb to the early 2020s). General notes on the study: The collaborator samples originated in the United States, Italy and Spain and spanned the acute and convalescent phases of COVID-19. The dataset comprised deeply sampled blood TCRbeta repertoires from subjects exposed to, actively infected with, or recovered from COVID-19. The material from the prospective study consisted of cDNA or gDNA derived from T cells, B-cell-depleted T cells, or PBMCs. Samples came from the ongoing ImmuneRACE study (first 160 participants) plus 1,254 subjects from 6 global collaborators. The repertoires were released in a freely available public database intended as a resource for research on the immune response to SARS-CoV-2. Nearly every sample came with metadata listing a de-identified subject ID, COVID-19 status, age in years and sex. Where available, HLA class I and class II types were obtained from metadata supplied by the sample provider rather than from assay-based typing.

TCRbeta CDR3 regions were amplified from genomic DNA using the immunoSEQ Assay, a bias-controlled multiplex PCR. The published analysis was carried out like this. Nucleated cell counts per sample were estimated from amplification of reference gene primers within the assay. To quantify the absolute abundance of each unique TCRbeta CDR3 rearrangement, sequence reads were collapsed and filtered. For each sample, productive Simpson clonality was calculated by taking the square root of Simpson's diversity index across productive rearrangements. TCRdb retrieved this table from immuneACCESS and kept in-frame rearrangements only. Not all clones are present; in checked studies, unresolved V genes account for under half, and no reason is known for the remainder. From that table come the V and J calls and clone size; the DNA was used to work out D and trimming. The sample profile shows 200,000 to 300,000 clones; 75% to 90% of them were found once. The biggest ten clones account for about 2.1% of the sample.

CDR1 and CDR2, per the germline V gene (reference sequence), are LGHDT and YNNKEL. Germline trimming: 2 bases from V, 4 bases from J; junction bases outside gene matches: 7. The CDR3 goes from the cysteine to the phenylalanine over 16 residues. The only DNA kept is the CDR3, 48 bases in frame from the first base. The study at large found these results: How much clinical and demographic metadata was included differed by source and by participant, and the metadata was provided uncurated.

The chain joins TRBV3-1 (or the pseudogene TRBV3-2) to TRBJ2-1, with 8 junctional bases fitting TRBD2. Specimen: peripheral blood. The receptor comes from a man aged 25-45 years with active or convalescent COVID-19. The sequence in DNA is TGTGCCAGCAGCCAAAGCCCAGCGGGGGTTTACAATGAGCAGTTCTTC. It translates to CASSQSPAGVYNEQFF.